The rows below give T cell receptor beta chains drawn from one sample of a study of regulatory T cells in long-lasting Graves disease. TCRdb fed the multiplex PCR reads into MiXCR, producing one record per CDR3 protein. The table records a few hundred thousand distinct CDR3 sequences, roughly 21% of them present only once. The specimen was peripheral blood mononuclear cells (PBMCs), collected when the disease was refractory, from a patient treated with antithyroid drugs. Receptors originate from a female donor with Graves disease. CDR3s include the opening cysteine and the closing phenylalanine or tryptophan. D genes are given only for firm matches. Size is omitted from some rows. Given values are once, few, many or a class for expanded clones.

v_gene	d_gene	j_gene	abundance	CDR3nt	CDR3aa
TRBV18	-	TRBJ1-1	-	TGTGCCAGCTCACCACCGGGGGGAGGGAACACTGAAGCTTTCTTT	CASSPPGGGNTEAFF
TRBV3-1	-	TRBJ2-2	-	TGTGCCAGCAGCCAAGAGGAACCCACCGACACCGGGGAGCTGTTTTTT	CASSQEEPTDTGELFF
TRBV6-1	TRBD2	TRBJ2-2	-	TGTGCCAGCTTCAGCGGCGGGAGCGGAGCCGGGGAGCTGTTTTTT	CASFSGGSGAGELFF
TRBV27	TRBD2	TRBJ2-1	few	TGTGCCAGCAGTTCTGGACTAGGTTCCTACAATGAGCAGTTCTTC	CASSSGLGSYNEQFF
TRBV28	-	TRBJ2-7	few	TGTGCCACCCGGGACCTAGGCTACGAGCAGTACTTC	CATRDLGYEQYF
TRBV6-5	TRBD1	TRBJ1-4	many	TGTGCCAGCAGTTCACCACCCGGGACAGGGCGCGTCGGTGAAAAACTGTTTTTT	CASSSPPGTGRVGEKLFF
TRBV15	-	TRBJ1-1	few	TGTGCCACCAGCACCTCTAACCGGGACACTGAAGCTTTCTTT	CATSTSNRDTEAFF
TRBV2	TRBD1	TRBJ2-5	-	TGTGCCAGCAGTGGGACAGGGGGTCGGGGGGAGACCCAGTACTTC	CASSGTGGRGETQYF
TRBV5-4	-	TRBJ2-2	few	TGTGCCAGCAGCCGGCGCGACGGATTGAACACCGGGGAGCTGTTTTTT	CASSRRDGLNTGELFF
TRBV7-2	-	TRBJ1-5	-	TGTGCCAGCAGCTTAGCTTCCGTGGGGGATCAGCCCCAGCATTTT	CASSLASVGDQPQHF
TRBV7-9	TRBD2	TRBJ2-5	-	TGTGCCAGCAGCCCAGGACTGGGGGCTAGGCGGGAGGGCCGTGAGACCCAGTACTTC	CASSPGLGARREGRETQYF
TRBV19	-	TRBJ2-7	few	TGTGCCAGTAGTTTGCAGACCGGGGTCTACGAGCAGTACTTC	CASSLQTGVYEQYF
TRBV7-9	-	TRBJ2-1	-	TGTGCCAGCAGCTTAGTAGGTGCTAGCGCAAATGAGCAGTTCTTC	CASSLVGASANEQFF
TRBV27	-	TRBJ1-5	many	TGTGCCAGCAGTTTCCAGAGCAATCAGCCCCAGCATTTT	CASSFQSNQPQHF
TRBV2	-	TRBJ2-2	many	TGTGCCAGCAGTCCTCGCCAGGGCGCGAACACCGGGGAGCTGTTTTTT	CASSPRQGANTGELFF
TRBV3-1	TRBD2	TRBJ2-1	-	TGTGCCAGCAGCCAACCGACTAGCCGGTTCAATGAGCAGTTCTTC	CASSQPTSRFNEQFF
TRBV7-8	TRBD2	TRBJ2-2	few	TGTGCCAGCAGCTTAGGGGGACTAGCGTATGTAGGGCTGTTTTTT	CASSLGGLAYVGLFF
TRBV5-1	-	TRBJ2-2	-	TGCGCCAGCAGCCTTTCGACTGGGGCGGGCGGGGAGCTGTTTTTT	CASSLSTGAGGELFF
TRBV6-2/TRBV6-3	-	TRBJ2-7	many	TGTGCCAGCACCAAAACAGGAACCTACGAGCAGTACTTC	CASTKTGTYEQYF
TRBV6-2/TRBV6-3	-	TRBJ2-4	many	TGTGCCAGCAGTGCCGCAGGGACCCTAGCCAAAAACATTCAGTACTTC	CASSAAGTLAKNIQYF
TRBV2	-	TRBJ2-3	once	TGTGCCAGCAGTGATCCTGATACGCAGTATTTT	CASSDPDTQYF
TRBV7-8	TRBD1	TRBJ1-4	-	TGTGCCAGCAGCTTAGCCATAGGGGGCCGTGAAAAACTGTTTTTT	CASSLAIGGREKLFF
TRBV5-1	-	TRBJ2-7	few	TGCGCCAGCAGCCCGACGGGGGTGAGGGAGCAGTACTTC	CASSPTGVREQYF
TRBV19	-	TRBJ1-5	-	TGTGCCCGGCGGCTTAATCAGCCCCAGCATTTT	CARRLNQPQHF